A selection of T cell receptor beta chains follows, all from one sample in a study of OX40 agonist ivuxolimab in advanced cancers. TCRdb's table, derived via immunoSEQ multiplex PCR, lists solely in-frame clones and lacks some. Of around 68,000 clones listed, approximately 90% were seen once; the top ten hold roughly 2.7%. The sample consisted of CD4+ or CD8+ T cells sorted from blood, taken in a trial of the OX40 agonist ivuxolimab. The receptors here all came from an adult with an advanced solid tumor such as melanoma, head and neck, liver or kidney cancer. Both conserved end residues are part of each CDR3. D genes are given only for firm matches. Some rows mark clone size as missing; the rest say once, few, many or name a class of expanded clone.

d_gene,j_gene,v_gene,abundance,CDR3nt,CDR3aa
-,TRBJ1-2,TRBV7-9,-,TGTGCCAGCAGCGGCGGGACCGCGACTAACTATGGCTACACCTTC,CASSGGTATNYGYTF
-,TRBJ2-7,TRBV28,-,TGTGCCACCCAGGGGTACCCCTACGAGCAGTACTTC,CATQGYPYEQYF
-,TRBJ1-2,TRBV7-2,few,TGTGCCAGCAGCCCCCAGGCATTTAGGGGTAACTATGGCTACACCTTC,CASSPQAFRGNYGYTF
-,TRBJ1-5,TRBV6-6,-,TGTGCCAGCAGTTACGGGCACAGATTAAGCAATCAGCCCCAGCATTTT,CASSYGHRLSNQPQHF
-,TRBJ2-1,TRBV6-1,once,TGTGCCAGCAGCGAAAATCTTACGGGGGATGAGCAGTTCTTC,CASSENLTGDEQFF
-,TRBJ1-3,TRBV13,-,TGTGCCAGCAGGCGGGGCTTCTCTGGAAACACCATATATTTT,CASRRGFSGNTIYF
TRBD2,TRBJ2-3,TRBV19,-,TGTGCCAGTAGTACCTCGGCTAGCGGGGGGACGCATACGCAGTATTTT,CASSTSASGGTHTQYF
-,TRBJ1-2,TRBV7-2,few,TGTGCCAGCAGCTTAGGGGGGTCCTATGGCTACACCTTC,CASSLGGSYGYTF
TRBD2,TRBJ2-7,TRBV15,-,TGTGCCACCAGCAGAGATAAGGCGGGAGGCACAACCTACGAGCAGTACTTC,CATSRDKAGGTTYEQYF
-,TRBJ1-2,TRBV7-6,once,TGTGCCAGCAGCTTATCCGCCCAAGCAATCTATGGCTACACCTTC,CASSLSAQAIYGYTF
-,TRBJ2-5,TRBV18,-,TGTGCCAGCTCACCAGGGACACTACAAGAGACCCAGTACTTC,CASSPGTLQETQYF
-,TRBJ1-4,TRBV28,-,TGTGCCAGCAGTTTAGTTGGTGGCAATGAAAAACTGTTTTTT,CASSLVGGNEKLFF
-,TRBJ1-2,TRBV30,-,TGTGCCTGGAGCCGGGCCGGCTATGGCTACACCTTC,CAWSRAGYGYTF
-,TRBJ1-6,TRBV7-9,-,TGTGCCAGCAGCTTAGAACTGTCAGACGGAAATTCACCCCTCCACTTT,CASSLELSDGNSPLHF
-,TRBJ1-5,TRBV27,-,TGTGCCAGCAGGACAACGAGTGATGGGCCCCAGCATTTT,CASRTTSDGPQHF
TRBD2,TRBJ2-7,TRBV4-1,-,TGCGCCAGCAGCGCACGGGAGGTCGGCTACGAGCAGTACTTC,CASSAREVGYEQYF
-,TRBJ1-4,TRBV5-1,-,TGCGCCAGCACCCCTGATCCGGTGGTTCAGGAAAAACTGTTTTTT,CASTPDPVVQEKLFF
-,TRBJ2-7,TRBV7-3,-,TGTGCCAGCAGCCCGGGACTGGGCTACGAGCAGTACTTC,CASSPGLGYEQYF
-,TRBJ2-7,TRBV7-8,-,TGTGCCAGCAGCCCCCAGGGGGGCGCCTACGAGCAGTACTTC,CASSPQGGAYEQYF
-,TRBJ2-2,TRBV11-3,-,TGTGCCAGCAGCTTAGATGTGGGCAGCGGCACCGGGGAGCTGTTTTTT,CASSLDVGSGTGELFF
-,TRBJ2-7,TRBV27,-,TGTGCCAGCAGTGCAGGGGTCGGCGAGCAGTACTTC,CASSAGVGEQYF
TRBD2,TRBJ2-1,TRBV13,-,TGTGCCAGCAGCGGAGCAGAGCGGGGGGGTAATGAGCAGTTCTTC,CASSGAERGGNEQFF
-,TRBJ2-3,TRBV18,-,TGTGCCAGCTCACCGAGCAGGAGCACAGATACGCAGTATTTT,CASSPSRSTDTQYF
-,TRBJ2-7,TRBV5-1,once,TGCGCCAGCAGCTCTGGAAACTCCTACGAGCAGTACTTC,CASSSGNSYEQYF